This T cell receptor beta chain came from a study of read filtering for tumor transcriptome and immune sequencing. Looking at the study overall: Among patients, approximately 16 were male and some 15 female, aged about 45 to 80 (mean approximately 71). RNA-seq yielded only 85 to 1273 TCR reads, IR-seq about 3.5 to 11 million. Broader study findings: This fraction held mixed bone marrow immune cells after CD138-negative sorting.

Per germline, CDR1 SGHDN and CDR2 FVKESK. V dropped 4 bases and J dropped 1; count of bases not matched to a gene: 7. CDR3 size: 16 residues. There are many counts of this clonotype. Its antigen is undetermined. This library used roughly 400 ng RNA and molecular barcoded adaptors spanning alpha/delta and beta/gamma chains. TCRdb called the reads again in MiXCR, with one record for every CDR3 protein. The sample has 100,000 to 150,000 distinct CDR3 sequences; under 15% are singletons. The receptor's source is a donor aged 40 or older with multiple myeloma. Sequenced material: a population of CD138-negative cells sorted from bone marrow. The chain employs TRBV14 and TRBJ2-1, with TRBD1 matching 7 bases. The CDR3 DNA follows: TGTGCCAGCAGCCGACTCACAGGGGTGTCCTACAATGAGCAGTTCTTC. Translating gives CASSRLTGVSYNEQFF.